The rows below give T cell receptor beta chains drawn from one sample of a study of human T cells and chemical hapten exposure. TCRdb fed the RACE reads into MiXCR, producing one record per CDR3 protein. The sample includes approximately 90,000 distinct CDR3 sequences, around a quarter of them seen just once. Sequencing was performed on whole blood, taken in connection with sensitization to the hapten diphenylcyclopropenone (DPC). All receptors come from a man aged 35-49 years with alopecia areata. Some clones in this sample may be carry-over from other donors' samples. CDR3s include the opening cysteine and the closing phenylalanine or tryptophan. D genes are given only for firm matches. Only some rows state a clone size, as once, few, many or a class for expanded clones.

-,TRBJ2-2,-,TRBV6-5,TGTGCCAGCAGTGGCCCGGGTAGCCCGCGAAGGACCGGGGAGCTGTTTTTT,CASSGPGSPRRTGELFF
TRBD1,TRBJ2-3,-,TRBV24-1,TGTGCCACCAGTGATTCTGACAGGGCTAGCACAGATACGCAGTATTTT,CATSDSDRASTDTQYF
TRBD2,TRBJ2-4,-,TRBV20-1,TGCAGTGCTACTGGACTAGTTCGGGGCATTCAGTACTTC,CSATGLVRGIQYF
-,TRBJ2-7,-,TRBV20-1,TGCAGTGCTAAACAGGGTTATGAGCAGTACTTC,CSAKQGYEQYF
-,TRBJ1-2,-,TRBV28,TGTGCCAGCACTCCACCGGGGGGGGCCCGTTATGGCTACACCTTC,CASTPPGGARYGYTF
-,TRBJ1-5,-,TRBV28,TGTGACAGTGATTGGGTAGCAGGCCTGGCGGTTGGTCAGCCCCAGCATTTT,CDSDWVAGLAVGQPQHF
-,TRBJ2-2,-,TRBV7-9,TGTGCCAGCAGCCCCAGCACCGGGGAGCTGTTTTTT,CASSPSTGELFF
-,TRBJ1-5,few,TRBV12-3/TRBV12-4,TGTGCCAGCAGCATAAGGAGCAATCAGCCCCAGCATTTT,CASSIRSNQPQHF
-,TRBJ2-2,-,TRBV7-2,TGTGCCAGCAGCTTAGGGCCGACCGGGGAGCTGTTTTTT,CASSLGPTGELFF
-,TRBJ1-1,few,TRBV20-1,TGCAGTGCTAGATTGGAAGGGTTTGACACTGAAGCTTTCTTT,CSARLEGFDTEAFF
-,TRBJ2-7,-,TRBV25-1,TGTGCCAGCAGTGAAGGGGGAACCTACGAGCAGTACTTC,CASSEGGTYEQYF
-,TRBJ2-3,-,TRBV28,TGTGCCAGCGGTACAGGGTTGTCAGATACGCAGTATTTT,CASGTGLSDTQYF
-,TRBJ2-5,-,TRBV20-1,TGCAGTGCTAGTTTGTGGGAAGAGACCCAGTACTTC,CSASLWEETQYF
-,TRBJ1-1,few,TRBV12-3/TRBV12-4,TGTGCCAGCAAATCTCAGGGGAGCACTGAAGCTTTCTTT,CASKSQGSTEAFF
-,TRBJ2-6,-,TRBV5-4,TGTGCCAGCAGCTTACGAGCGGGGGCCAACGTCCTGACTTTC,CASSLRAGANVLTF
-,TRBJ2-4,-,TRBV6-1,TGTGCCAGCAGTGAAGACAGAGGAGCCAAAAACATTCAGTACTTC,CASSEDRGAKNIQYF
-,TRBJ1-2,-,TRBV28,TGTGCCAGCAACAGCCTGCCCCTTAACTATGGCTACACCTTC,CASNSLPLNYGYTF
-,TRBJ1-5,-,TRBV5-1,TGCGCCAGCAGCTTTGTCGGGGAAGGTGGCAATCAGCCCCAGCATTTT,CASSFVGEGGNQPQHF
-,TRBJ1-5,-,TRBV9,TGTGCCAGCAGCGACGAGGACAGTTCTAATCAGCCCCAGCATTTT,CASSDEDSSNQPQHF
-,TRBJ1-3,-,TRBV4-1,TGCGCCAGCAGCCAAGTTGGTACTGGAAACACCATATATTTT,CASSQVGTGNTIYF
TRBD1,TRBJ1-4,few,TRBV12-3/TRBV12-4,TGTGCCAGCAGTCTACAGGGGGCCGGAGAAAAACTGTTTTTT,CASSLQGAGEKLFF
-,TRBJ2-2,few,TRBV12-3/TRBV12-4,TGTGCCAGCAGGCCGGAGGCGGGCGGGGAGCTGTTTTTT,CASRPEAGGELFF
TRBD1,TRBJ1-2,few,TRBV29-1,TGCAGCGTTGGTATGGGACAGGGCGACGGCTACACCTTC,CSVGMGQGDGYTF
-,TRBJ2-7,-,TRBV28,TGTGCCAGCATGGGCGGGGCCAACCCCCCCTACGAGCAGTACTTC,CASMGGANPPYEQYF
TRBD2,TRBJ2-7,few,TRBV28,TGTGCCAGCAGTTTAGTACTAGCGGGAGCCTACGGCAACGAGCAGTACTTC,CASSLVLAGAYGNEQYF
-,TRBJ1-2,once,TRBV28,TGTGCCAGCAGTTTTTGGGGGCTTGATGGCTACACCTTC,CASSFWGLDGYTF
-,TRBJ2-1,-,TRBV27,TGTGCCAGCAGTTTCATCTCCAAGACCTACAATGAGCAGTTCTTC,CASSFISKTYNEQFF
-,TRBJ1-6,-,TRBV11-1,TGTGCCAGCAGCCGGGACCGATATAATTCACCCCTCCACTTT,CASSRDRYNSPLHF
-,TRBJ2-2,-,TRBV18,TGTGCCAGCTCACCAGACGGTCGCCGAACCGGGGAGCTGTTTTTT,CASSPDGRRTGELFF
-,TRBJ2-6,-,TRBV28,TGTGCCAGCAGTTCAGGGACCTCTGGGGCCAACGTCCTGACTTTC,CASSSGTSGANVLTF
-,TRBJ2-4,once,TRBV28,TGTGCCAGCATGCGGCCGCTAGCCAAAAACATTCAGTACTTC,CASMRPLAKNIQYF
-,TRBJ2-2,-,TRBV14,TGTGCCAGCAGCCTGCGGGCCACCGGGGAGCTGTTTTTT,CASSLRATGELFF
TRBD1,TRBJ1-5,few,TRBV6-2/TRBV6-3,TGTGCCAGCAGTTACCGACAGGGCGGTCAGCCCCAGCATTTT,CASSYRQGGQPQHF
TRBD1,TRBJ2-7,few,TRBV20-1,TGCAGTGCTAGAGGGACAGGGCCGCGGGAGCAGTACTTC,CSARGTGPREQYF
-,TRBJ2-6,-,TRBV20-1,TGCAGTGCCGGACAGACTTTCTCTGGGGCCAACGTCCTGACTTTC,CSAGQTFSGANVLTF
TRBD2,TRBJ2-3,few,TRBV4-2,TGTGCCAGCAGCCAAGCCCAAAGTGCTAGCGGGAGCACAGATACGCAGTATTTT,CASSQAQSASGSTDTQYF
-,TRBJ2-7,few,TRBV11-3,TGTGCCAGCAGCTGGGGACCGGGCTACGAGCAGTACTTC,CASSWGPGYEQYF
TRBD1,TRBJ2-1,few,TRBV18,TGTGCCAGCTCACCGAGGATGGGACAGTACAATGAGCAGTTCTTC,CASSPRMGQYNEQFF
-,TRBJ1-2,-,TRBV18,TGTGCCAGCTCATCGGGTGGAGGATCCAACTATGGCTACACCTTC,CASSSGGGSNYGYTF
TRBD2,TRBJ2-3,-,TRBV7-9,TGTGCCAGCAGCTTGGCGGGGGGCGTATCTACAGATACGCAGTATTTT,CASSLAGGVSTDTQYF
-,TRBJ2-5,few,TRBV3-1,TGTGCCAGCAGCCAAGATCTCGGGGTAGAGACCCAGTACTTC,CASSQDLGVETQYF
-,TRBJ2-5,-,TRBV6-6,TGTGCCAGCAGTCCCGCTTTGACCCAGTACTTC,CASSPALTQYF
TRBD1,TRBJ2-4,-,TRBV6-5,TGTGCCAGCAGACCCCGGGACAGTCCTGAGCACATTCAGTACTTC,CASRPRDSPEHIQYF
TRBD2,TRBJ2-5,-,TRBV7-3,TGTGCCAGCAGCCCGTACCCGCGGGGGGGGAAGGGGGAGACCCAGTACTTC,CASSPYPRGGKGETQYF
-,TRBJ2-1,few,TRBV12-3/TRBV12-4,TGTGCCAGCAGTACCGGGACTCCTAGGAAGCAGTTCTTC,CASSTGTPRKQFF
TRBD1,TRBJ1-2,-,TRBV3-1,TGTGCCAGCAGCCAGGGGACAGACCACTATGGCTACACCTTC,CASSQGTDHYGYTF
-,TRBJ1-1,-,TRBV7-2,TGTGCCAGCAGCTTAGCCGGTCGGGGCACTGAAGCTTTCTTT,CASSLAGRGTEAFF
TRBD1,TRBJ2-7,-,TRBV25-1,TGTGCCAGCAGTGCCTTGAACTTGGGCCCTACACAGGGGACCCCCGGGGAGCAGTACTTC,CASSALNLGPTQGTPGEQYF
-,TRBJ2-1,-,TRBV10-3,TGTGCCATCAGTGAGTCCAAGCGGAACTCTCAATACAATGAGCAGTTCTTC,CAISESKRNSQYNEQFF
-,TRBJ1-3,-,TRBV28,TGTGCCAGCAGTTTATCCTCCAGGGCTTACGGCACCATATATTTT,CASSLSSRAYGTIYF
TRBD1,TRBJ1-5,-,TRBV30,TGTGCCTGGACCGCGGACAGGGGACATCAGCCCCAGCATTTT,CAWTADRGHQPQHF
-,TRBJ2-7,few,TRBV9,TGTGCCAGCAGCGTAGAGGAAGGCTACGAGCAGTACTTC,CASSVEEGYEQYF